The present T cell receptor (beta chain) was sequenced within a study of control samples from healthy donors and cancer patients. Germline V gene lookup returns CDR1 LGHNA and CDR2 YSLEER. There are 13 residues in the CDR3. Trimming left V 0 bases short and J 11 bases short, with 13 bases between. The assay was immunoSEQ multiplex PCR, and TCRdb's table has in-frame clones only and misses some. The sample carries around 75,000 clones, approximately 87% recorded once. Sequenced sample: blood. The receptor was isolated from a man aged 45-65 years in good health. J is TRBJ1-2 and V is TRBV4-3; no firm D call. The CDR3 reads CASSQDWAGYYTF. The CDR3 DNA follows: TGCGCCAGCAGCCAAGATTGGGCAGGATATTACACCTTC.